The text below deals with one T cell receptor beta chain. This clone is judged medium-sized (0.01 to 0.1%). Its antigen target is currently unknown. No qualities accompany the bases; no much larger clone lies one base away. TCRbeta CDR3 regions were amplified from genomic DNA using the immunoSEQ Assay, a bias-controlled multiplex PCR. The source study handled its data this way. The number of nucleated cells in each sample was estimated from the amplification of reference gene primers within the assay. To quantify the absolute abundance of each unique TCRbeta CDR3 rearrangement, sequence reads were collapsed and filtered. For each sample, productive Simpson clonality was calculated as the square root of Simpson's diversity index over productive rearrangements. The table was pulled from immuneACCESS by TCRdb, which kept in-frame rearrangements only. Such tables lose some clones; where checked, under half of the loss comes from unresolved V genes, and the rest has no known cause. Clone size and V and J calls were adopted from that table, with D and trimming inferred from the DNA. Across this sample there are tens of thousands of clones, with approximately 88% seen only once. The top ten hold 3% to 3.5% of the sample.

The data originate from a study of blood T cell repertoires in COVID-19 (dated by TCRdb to about 2020). Concerning the study at large: Samples from collaborators originated in the United States, Italy and Spain and spanned both the acute and convalescent phases of COVID-19. The material from the prospective study consisted of cDNA or gDNA derived from T cells, B-cell-depleted T cells, or PBMCs. Deeply sampled blood TCRbeta repertoires from subjects exposed to, actively infected with, or recovered from COVID-19 were included in the dataset. The repertoires were released in a freely available public database meant as a resource for research on the immune response to SARS-CoV-2. The samples were drawn from the first 160 participants of the ongoing ImmuneRACE study and from 950 to 1,500 subjects provided by 6 global collaborators. Sample metadata almost always included a de-identified subject ID, COVID-19 status, age in years and sex. HLA class I and class II types, where available, came from metadata supplied by the sample provider rather than from assay-based typing.

The paper's findings and limits, for the study overall: Clinical and demographic metadata were provided uncurated, with the amount varying by source and participant.

Collaborating institutions collected whole blood in K2EDTA tubes following their own protocols. Collaborator samples were shipped for TCRbeta analysis as frozen whole blood, isolated PBMCs, or DNA extracted from either sample type. There are 13 amino acids in the CDR3, from cysteine to phenylalanine inclusive. Only the CDR3 part of the read is kept: 39 bases, read in frame from the first base. The CDR1 and CDR2 encoded by the germline V gene (reference sequence) are LNHDA and SQIVND. The germline ends are 14 bases apart after V is trimmed by 8 bases and J by 4 bases. The TCR originated in a middle-aged man with active COVID-19. This chain is built from TRBV19 and TRBJ1-1; matching of 6 bases hints at TRBD1 as the D gene. Input material: peripheral blood. Here the CDR3 is given as CASCQGPSTEAFF. The DNA is TGTGCCAGTTGTCAGGGGCCCAGCACTGAAGCTTTCTTT.